These T cell receptor beta chains were read from a single sample in a study of CD8+CD57+ T cells in acquired aplastic anemia. TCRdb re-called the reads through MiXCR, storing one row per CDR3 protein. Of around 170,000 distinct CDR3 sequences in the sample, more than 45% are singletons; the top ten hold 8% to 10%. The material sequenced was sorted CD4+, CD8+, or CD8+CD57+ T cells (not recorded which) from PBMCs. These receptors all come from a human donor with aplastic anemia. The CDR3 runs from the conserved cysteine through the conserved F or W. A D gene is named only where the DNA matches it firmly. Not every row has a clone size; where given, it reads once, few, many or a size class.

v_call: TRBV10-3; clone_size: few; d_call: .; j_call: TRBJ1-1; cdr3_nt: TGTGCCACGCTACCCGGACAACTCACTGAAGCTTTCTTT; cdr3_aa: CATLPGQLTEAFF
v_call: TRBV6-5; clone_size: .; d_call: TRBD2; j_call: TRBJ2-7; cdr3_nt: TGTGCCAGCAGTTGGACTAGCTTTCACGAGCAGTACTTC; cdr3_aa: CASSWTSFHEQYF
v_call: TRBV15; clone_size: .; d_call: .; j_call: TRBJ2-3; cdr3_nt: TGTGCCACCAGCAGTGGTAGGAGATCTAGCACAGATACGCAGTATTTT; cdr3_aa: CATSSGRRSSTDTQYF
v_call: TRBV12-3/TRBV12-4; clone_size: .; d_call: TRBD2; j_call: TRBJ2-1; cdr3_nt: TGTGCCAGCAGTTTAGGAAGCGGGAGGGCCATTGAGCAGTTCTTC; cdr3_aa: CASSLGSGRAIEQFF
v_call: TRBV20-1; clone_size: few; d_call: .; j_call: TRBJ2-7; cdr3_nt: TGCAGTGCTAGAGGGCAGGTAGGGTACGAGCAGTACTTC; cdr3_aa: CSARGQVGYEQYF
v_call: TRBV2; clone_size: few; d_call: TRBD1; j_call: TRBJ2-7; cdr3_nt: TGTGCCCTGACAGGGCCGGGTGAGCAGTACTTC; cdr3_aa: CALTGPGEQYF
v_call: TRBV7-9; clone_size: many; d_call: .; j_call: TRBJ1-1; cdr3_nt: TGTGCCAGCAGCCTAGACAGCTTCGAAGCTTTCTTT; cdr3_aa: CASSLDSFEAFF
v_call: TRBV2; clone_size: .; d_call: .; j_call: TRBJ1-5; cdr3_nt: TGTGCCAGCAGGGGCGAAGCGGGAGCCTACGAGCATTTT; cdr3_aa: CASRGEAGAYEHF
v_call: TRBV12-3/TRBV12-4; clone_size: .; d_call: .; j_call: TRBJ2-1; cdr3_nt: TGTGCCACCCACTCGATCTTCGCGGGGCCGTCCTACAATGAGCAGTTCTTC; cdr3_aa: CATHSIFAGPSYNEQFF
v_call: TRBV7-8; clone_size: medium-sized; d_call: TRBD1; j_call: TRBJ1-6; cdr3_nt: TGTGCCAGCAGCTTCCGGGACAGGGGAGTGGGATCACCCCTCCACTTT; cdr3_aa: CASSFRDRGVGSPLHF
v_call: TRBV11-3; clone_size: many; d_call: TRBD1; j_call: TRBJ2-5; cdr3_nt: TGTGCCAGCAGCTTTCGACAGGGGGGAGAGACCCAGTACTTC; cdr3_aa: CASSFRQGGETQYF
v_call: TRBV11-2; clone_size: once; d_call: .; j_call: TRBJ2-7; cdr3_nt: TGTGCCCGCAGCTTAGCCGTTGGACAGCTCTACGAGCAGTACTTC; cdr3_aa: CARSLAVGQLYEQYF
v_call: TRBV7-8; clone_size: many; d_call: TRBD2; j_call: TRBJ2-7; cdr3_nt: TGTGCCAGCAGCTTAGTTGCGGGAGGGCCCTACGAGCAGTACTTC; cdr3_aa: CASSLVAGGPYEQYF
v_call: TRBV2; clone_size: few; d_call: .; j_call: TRBJ1-1; cdr3_nt: TGTGCCAGCAGTAATCCCGTGGGGGGCGTAGCAGCTTTCTTT; cdr3_aa: CASSNPVGGVAAFF
v_call: TRBV24-1; clone_size: .; d_call: TRBD2; j_call: TRBJ2-7; cdr3_nt: TGTGCCACCCCGACTAGCGGGAGGTGCGAGCAGTACTTC; cdr3_aa: CATPTSGRCEQYF
v_call: TRBV20-1; clone_size: few; d_call: .; j_call: TRBJ1-1; cdr3_nt: TGCAGTGCTACCCGTCAGAGCACTGAAGCTTTCTTT; cdr3_aa: CSATRQSTEAFF
v_call: TRBV24-1; clone_size: many; d_call: .; j_call: TRBJ1-2; cdr3_nt: TGTGCCACCAGTGACCAGATAGGCTATGGCTACACCTTC; cdr3_aa: CATSDQIGYGYTF
v_call: TRBV29-1; clone_size: .; d_call: TRBD2; j_call: TRBJ2-2; cdr3_nt: TGCAGCGGATTGGGACTAGCGGGACGAAGCACCGGGGAGCTGTTTTTT; cdr3_aa: CSGLGLAGRSTGELFF
v_call: TRBV2; clone_size: few; d_call: .; j_call: TRBJ1-6; cdr3_nt: TGTGCCAGCTCACCAAACAACCGGGGGAGTTCACCCCTCCACTTT; cdr3_aa: CASSPNNRGSSPLHF
v_call: TRBV29-1; clone_size: few; d_call: .; j_call: TRBJ1-2; cdr3_nt: TGCAGCGTGGGCGGACCTTATGGCTACACCTTC; cdr3_aa: CSVGGPYGYTF
v_call: TRBV15; clone_size: .; d_call: TRBD1; j_call: TRBJ1-5; cdr3_nt: TGTGCCACCAGCAGACAGGGGGCCCATCAGCCCCAGCATTTT; cdr3_aa: CATSRQGAHQPQHF
v_call: TRBV2; clone_size: few; d_call: .; j_call: TRBJ2-7; cdr3_nt: TGTGCCAGCAGTGAACGGGGAAACACCTACGAGCAGTACTTC; cdr3_aa: CASSERGNTYEQYF
v_call: TRBV19; clone_size: many; d_call: TRBD1; j_call: TRBJ1-2; cdr3_nt: TGTGCCAGCGGAACGACAGGGTGGGCAGGCTACACCTTC; cdr3_aa: CASGTTGWAGYTF
v_call: TRBV10-3; clone_size: .; d_call: .; j_call: TRBJ2-1; cdr3_nt: TGTGCCCAGCTGGCGGGAGAGCAGTTCTTC; cdr3_aa: CAQLAGEQFF
v_call: TRBV10-3; clone_size: few; d_call: TRBD1; j_call: TRBJ2-7; cdr3_nt: TGTGCCATCAGCACTACAGGGGACGAGCAGTACTTC; cdr3_aa: CAISTTGDEQYF
v_call: TRBV20-1; clone_size: .; d_call: TRBD1; j_call: TRBJ1-2; cdr3_nt: TGCAGTGCTAGCCCCCGGACAGGAGCTAACTATGGCTACACCTTC; cdr3_aa: CSASPRTGANYGYTF
v_call: TRBV12-5; clone_size: few; d_call: .; j_call: TRBJ2-3; cdr3_nt: TGTGCTAGTGGTTTGGTAATAGAGGGAGATACGCAGTATTTT; cdr3_aa: CASGLVIEGDTQYF
v_call: TRBV19; clone_size: .; d_call: .; j_call: TRBJ1-5; cdr3_nt: TGTGCCAGTAGCTTAGGGGTTGGTGATCAGCCCCAGCATTTT; cdr3_aa: CASSLGVGDQPQHF
v_call: TRBV19; clone_size: .; d_call: .; j_call: TRBJ1-2; cdr3_nt: TGTGCCAGTAGTACGCAGACAGGAAACGGCTACACCTTC; cdr3_aa: CASSTQTGNGYTF
v_call: TRBV5-4; clone_size: many; d_call: .; j_call: TRBJ1-1; cdr3_nt: TGTGCCAGCAACAAGAATACAGGGAGTGAAGCTTTCTTT; cdr3_aa: CASNKNTGSEAFF
v_call: TRBV5-1; clone_size: .; d_call: .; j_call: TRBJ2-7; cdr3_nt: TGCGCCAGCAGCTTGAACGGGGGCTACGAGCAGTACTTC; cdr3_aa: CASSLNGGYEQYF
v_call: TRBV14; clone_size: many; d_call: .; j_call: TRBJ1-2; cdr3_nt: TGTGCCAGCAGCCAACGCCCGGGAGTGATTTATGGCTACACCTTC; cdr3_aa: CASSQRPGVIYGYTF
v_call: TRBV2; clone_size: .; d_call: TRBD1; j_call: TRBJ1-5; cdr3_nt: TGTGCCAGCAGTTGGGACAGGGAATGGAGCAATCAGCCCCAGCATTTT; cdr3_aa: CASSWDREWSNQPQHF
v_call: TRBV20-1; clone_size: .; d_call: .; j_call: TRBJ1-3; cdr3_nt: TGCAGTGCTAGCCTCACTAGGTACGGAAACACCATATATTTT; cdr3_aa: CSASLTRYGNTIYF
v_call: TRBV10-3; clone_size: few; d_call: .; j_call: TRBJ2-7; cdr3_nt: TGTGCCATCAGTGAGTCGGGGCAGGGAACTACCGAGCAGTACTTC; cdr3_aa: CAISESGQGTTEQYF
v_call: TRBV7-2; clone_size: .; d_call: .; j_call: TRBJ1-6; cdr3_nt: TGTGCCGGCAGCCGGGGACGATACTCACCCCTCCACTTT; cdr3_aa: CAGSRGRYSPLHF
v_call: TRBV10-3; clone_size: .; d_call: TRBD2; j_call: TRBJ2-5; cdr3_nt: TGTGCCATCTCGGCGGGGGTCAAAGCCTTCCAAGGGACCCAGTACTTC; cdr3_aa: CAISAGVKAFQGTQYF
v_call: TRBV2; clone_size: .; d_call: TRBD1; j_call: TRBJ2-2; cdr3_nt: TGTGCCAGCAGAACCGGGACAGGGGGCGGGGAGCTGTTTTTT; cdr3_aa: CASRTGTGGGELFF
v_call: TRBV18; clone_size: few; d_call: .; j_call: TRBJ2-7; cdr3_nt: TGTGCCAGCTCCCGGGCGGAGTCCTACGAGCAGTACTTC; cdr3_aa: CASSRAESYEQYF